Detailed here is one T cell receptor (beta chain). MiXCR, applied by TCRdb to the 5' RACE reads, yields one record per CDR3 protein. Here the sample spans hundreds of thousands of distinct CDR3 sequences, around 24% being singletons. The entry originates in a study of identical twins. CDR1 DFQATT and CDR2 SNEGSKA come from the germline V gene (reference sequence). The V and J ends lost 3 bases and 2 bases respectively, with 15 bases between them. CDR3 size: 15 residues. These same records also appear under a second study, on T cells expressing NK-cell markers.

The TCR originated in a woman between 18 and 29 years old in good health. The rearrangement joins TRBV20-1 to TRBJ2-3; possibly TRBD2 for D (6 bases). The sequenced material came from CD4+ T cells sorted from blood. CDR3 coding DNA: TGCAGTGCTAGGGAGTGGGCGGGGAACACAGATACGCAGTATTTT. Its translation: CSAREWAGNTDTQYF.